The source of this TCR beta chain is a study of blood T cell repertoires in COVID-19. Study-wide background: Samples representing acute and convalescent COVID-19 were sourced from the United States, Italy and Spain. Nucleic acid was either cDNA or gDNA, and it came from T cells, B-cell-depleted T cells, or PBMCs.

In the study's own analysis: Estimation of nucleated cell counts relied on the amplification of reference gene primers. The table came from immunoSEQ multiplex PCR; TCRdb's copy has only in-frame clones and leaves some out. V, J and clone size are those of that table, while D and trimming were read from the DNA. The data show fewer than 250,000 clones, 80% to 90% seen once. The CDR3 consists of 16 residues. Germline values: CDR1 WNHNN, CDR2 SYGVQD (reference sequence). Trimming cost V 3 bases and J 2 bases, with 15 bases left between them. The V gene is TRBV10-1, the J gene TRBJ2-3, with a possible D match to TRBD2 (6 bases). The clonotype originates from a man aged 30 to 39 with acute or convalescent COVID-19. The sample consisted of peripheral blood. This chain's CDR3 is CASSEPGGRNTDTQYF. CDR3 bases: TGCGCCAGCAGTGAACCCGGGGGTAGGAACACAGATACGCAGTATTTT.